Listed below are T cell receptor beta chains from one sample, sequenced in a study of T cells in Graves' hyperthyroidism and ophthalmopathy. TCRdb re-derived calls from the multiplex PCR reads in MiXCR, one entry per CDR3 protein. The sample yields about 660,000 distinct CDR3 sequences, 45% seen once. Sequenced material: peripheral blood or thyroid tissue (not recorded which). The receptor set was obtained from an adult man with Graves' disease, either hyperthyroidism or ophthalmopathy (not recorded which). CDR3s include the opening cysteine and the closing phenylalanine or tryptophan. The order of the fields is CDR3 protein, J gene, clone size, V gene. Only part of the rows carry a size: once, few, many, or a class if the clone is expanded.

cdr3_aa: CATSLLNWGEAFF; j_call: TRBJ1-1; clone_size: .; v_call: TRBV6-5
cdr3_aa: CSARDPGTGPNEKLFF; j_call: TRBJ1-4; clone_size: few; v_call: TRBV20-1
cdr3_aa: CASSLGEGGRYEQYF; j_call: TRBJ2-7; clone_size: few; v_call: TRBV6-1
cdr3_aa: CASSLHRGFEFNVANTEAFF; j_call: TRBJ1-1; clone_size: .; v_call: TRBV11-2
cdr3_aa: CASSQEYDRTSSYNPPLHF; j_call: TRBJ1-6; clone_size: .; v_call: TRBV7-9
cdr3_aa: CAISRGSKNTGELFF; j_call: TRBJ2-2; clone_size: .; v_call: TRBV25-1
cdr3_aa: CASSSAQGGEAFF; j_call: TRBJ1-1; clone_size: few; v_call: TRBV7-2
cdr3_aa: CASSLAMREGETQYF; j_call: TRBJ2-5; clone_size: few; v_call: TRBV5-1
cdr3_aa: CASSYSRYNEQFF; j_call: TRBJ2-1; clone_size: .; v_call: TRBV6-1
cdr3_aa: CASSSGLPSYEQYF; j_call: TRBJ2-7; clone_size: .; v_call: TRBV7-9
cdr3_aa: CASSSGQTLSYEQYF; j_call: TRBJ2-7; clone_size: .; v_call: TRBV10-3
cdr3_aa: CAISEAPGPANYGYTF; j_call: TRBJ1-2; clone_size: few; v_call: TRBV10-3
cdr3_aa: CASSPLGHTGNYEQYF; j_call: TRBJ2-7; clone_size: few; v_call: TRBV7-3
cdr3_aa: CASSVAGSHQPQHF; j_call: TRBJ1-5; clone_size: many; v_call: TRBV9
cdr3_aa: CSVGARGQLTGELFF; j_call: TRBJ2-2; clone_size: .; v_call: TRBV29-1
cdr3_aa: CASSRDSNEKLFF; j_call: TRBJ1-4; clone_size: many; v_call: TRBV12-3/TRBV12-4
cdr3_aa: CASSLELNYGYTF; j_call: TRBJ1-2; clone_size: many; v_call: TRBV7-8
cdr3_aa: CATSAQGTSEKQYF; j_call: TRBJ2-7; clone_size: .; v_call: TRBV24-1
cdr3_aa: CASSSTGVDNQPQHF; j_call: TRBJ1-5; clone_size: once; v_call: TRBV11-1
cdr3_aa: CATMKGKETQYF; j_call: TRBJ2-5; clone_size: .; v_call: TRBV24-1
cdr3_aa: CASARDSINEKLFF; j_call: TRBJ1-4; clone_size: .; v_call: TRBV12-3/TRBV12-4
cdr3_aa: CASSYSIADRYGYTF; j_call: TRBJ1-2; clone_size: few; v_call: TRBV2
cdr3_aa: CASSELPTNEKLFF; j_call: TRBJ1-4; clone_size: many; v_call: TRBV10-2
cdr3_aa: CASRLRPASGANVLTF; j_call: TRBJ2-6; clone_size: .; v_call: TRBV6-5
cdr3_aa: CASSGAGTGYGYTF; j_call: TRBJ1-2; clone_size: .; v_call: TRBV25-1
cdr3_aa: CASSGREGGGQPQHF; j_call: TRBJ1-5; clone_size: .; v_call: TRBV2
cdr3_aa: CASSYSRHGNTEAFF; j_call: TRBJ1-1; clone_size: .; v_call: TRBV6-5
cdr3_aa: CASSPYRDRGNGYTF; j_call: TRBJ1-2; clone_size: .; v_call: TRBV16
cdr3_aa: CASSSGERSATNEELFF; j_call: TRBJ1-4; clone_size: .; v_call: TRBV13